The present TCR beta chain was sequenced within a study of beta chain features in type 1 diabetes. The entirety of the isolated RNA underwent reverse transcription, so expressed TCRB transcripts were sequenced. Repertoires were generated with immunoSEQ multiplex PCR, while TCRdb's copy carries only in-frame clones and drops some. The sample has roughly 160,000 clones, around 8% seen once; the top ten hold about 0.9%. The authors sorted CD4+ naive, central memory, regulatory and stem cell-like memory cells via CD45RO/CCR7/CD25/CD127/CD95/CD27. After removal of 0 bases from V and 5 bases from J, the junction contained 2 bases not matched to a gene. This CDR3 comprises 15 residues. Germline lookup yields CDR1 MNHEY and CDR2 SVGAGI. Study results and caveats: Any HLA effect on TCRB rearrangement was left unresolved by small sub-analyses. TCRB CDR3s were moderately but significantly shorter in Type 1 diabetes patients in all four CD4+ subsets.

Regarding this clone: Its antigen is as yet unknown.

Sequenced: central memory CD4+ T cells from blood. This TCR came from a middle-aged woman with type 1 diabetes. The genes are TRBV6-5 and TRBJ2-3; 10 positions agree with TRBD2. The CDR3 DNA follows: TGTGCCAGCAGTTACTCGGCTAGCGGGGGAGATACGCAGTATTTT. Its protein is CASSYSASGGDTQYF.